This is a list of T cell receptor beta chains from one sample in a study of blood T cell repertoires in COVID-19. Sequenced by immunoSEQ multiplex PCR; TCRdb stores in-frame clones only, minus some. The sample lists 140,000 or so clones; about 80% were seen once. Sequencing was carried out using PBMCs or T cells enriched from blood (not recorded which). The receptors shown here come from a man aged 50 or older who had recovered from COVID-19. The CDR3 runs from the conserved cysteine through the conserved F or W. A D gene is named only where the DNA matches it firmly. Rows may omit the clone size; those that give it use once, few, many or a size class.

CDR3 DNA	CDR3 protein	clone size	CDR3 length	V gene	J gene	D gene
TGTGCCAGCAGTTACTCGAAGGGACAGGGGAGTGAAAAACTGTTTTTT	CASSYSKGQGSEKLFF	.	16	TRBV6-2/TRBV6-3	TRBJ1-4	TRBD1
TGTGCCAGCAGGCAGGGGGACTACAATGAGCAGTTCTTC	CASRQGDYNEQFF	.	13	TRBV7-9	TRBJ2-1	TRBD1
TGTGCCAGCAGCCGACGCGGCACGGGGTGGACTGAAAAACTGTTTTTT	CASSRRGTGWTEKLFF	once	16	TRBV27	TRBJ1-4	.
TGTGCCAGCAGCCCCTACCAACTTGGACAGGGGGCCTATGGCTACACCTTC	CASSPYQLGQGAYGYTF	.	17	TRBV7-6	TRBJ1-2	TRBD1
TGTGCCAGCAGTGCTAGAACAGGGGAAGAGACCCAGTACTTC	CASSARTGEETQYF	.	14	TRBV25-1	TRBJ2-5	TRBD1
TGTGCCAGCAGCCGAACGACAGGGAACTATGGCTACACCTTC	CASSRTTGNYGYTF	.	14	TRBV6-5	TRBJ1-2	TRBD1
TGCGCCAGCAGCTTGGATCAGGGGCGGGGGGCAGATACGCAGTATTTT	CASSLDQGRGADTQYF	.	16	TRBV5-1	TRBJ2-3	TRBD2
TGTGCCAGCAGCTACCCGAGGGAGTTGAACACTGAAGCTTTCTTT	CASSYPRELNTEAFF	.	15	TRBV7-9	TRBJ1-1	.
TGTGCCAGCAGCGCCACAGGGGCCACTACCACGAACACCGGGGAGCTGTTTTTT	CASSATGATTTNTGELFF	.	18	TRBV7-2	TRBJ2-2	TRBD1
TGTGCCAGCAGCTATGCGACAGGGAGATGGAACACCGGGGAGCTGTTTTTT	CASSYATGRWNTGELFF	once	17	TRBV5-6	TRBJ2-2	TRBD1
TGCGCCAGCAGCCAAGATAACAGGCCTGGCTATGGCTACACCTTC	CASSQDNRPGYGYTF	.	15	TRBV4-1	TRBJ1-2	.
TGTGCCAGCATGGCCGATGGAAACACCATATATTTT	CASMADGNTIYF	.	12	TRBV12-3/TRBV12-4	TRBJ1-3	.
TGTGCCAGCAGCTACCACCGGGACAGGGGAGAGACCCAGTACTTC	CASSYHRDRGETQYF	.	15	TRBV7-2	TRBJ2-5	TRBD1
TGTGCCAGCAGTCTGGACAGGGCAAGCTCTGGGGCCAACGTCCTGACTTTC	CASSLDRASSGANVLTF	.	17	TRBV6-6	TRBJ2-6	TRBD1
TGTGCCAGCAGTTACACCGCTACAGGGAGGGAAAATGGCTACACCTTC	CASSYTATGRENGYTF	.	16	TRBV6-5	TRBJ1-2	.
TGCGCCAGCGCGGGCCGCGGAGGGCCGGAGGCTAATGAAAAACTGTTTTTT	CASAGRGGPEANEKLFF	.	17	TRBV4-1	TRBJ1-4	.
TGTGCCAGCAGTTTGTATAACTTCCGGGACAGAGATAGCAATCAGCCCCAGCATTTT	CASSLYNFRDRDSNQPQHF	few	19	TRBV27	TRBJ1-5	TRBD1
TGTGCCAGCAGTGACGTGGCGGGGGGGCCCGGGGAGCTGTTTTTT	CASSDVAGGPGELFF	.	15	TRBV6-4	TRBJ2-2	TRBD2
TGTGCCAGCAGCTTTACAGGGAGTCAAACTGGGGCCAACGTCCTGACTTTC	CASSFTGSQTGANVLTF	few	17	TRBV9	TRBJ2-6	.
TGTGCCAGCAGCTTGGTACCAAGGGGGAACACTGAAGCTTTCTTT	CASSLVPRGNTEAFF	.	15	TRBV5-8	TRBJ1-1	.
TGTGCCAGCAGCCCCCGGGGGGGGGTGAACACTGAAGCTTTCTTT	CASSPRGGVNTEAFF	.	15	TRBV3-1/TRBV3-2	TRBJ1-1	.
TGTGCCAGCAGCTTGGGGCGGGGACAGATCCTATACGAGCAGTACTTC	CASSLGRGQILYEQYF	.	16	TRBV5-6	TRBJ2-7	.
TGCAGTGCTAAAATTCAGGTCGAGCAGTTCTTC	CSAKIQVEQFF	.	11	TRBV20-1	TRBJ2-1	.
TGTGCCAGCAGCTTATTTGGACTGACTAGCGGGGGTCTGAATGAGCAGTTCTTC	CASSLFGLTSGGLNEQFF	few	18	TRBV7-6	TRBJ2-1	TRBD2
TGTGCCAGCAGTTACCCGGACAGCCAAGAGACCCAGTACTTC	CASSYPDSQETQYF	.	14	TRBV6-2/TRBV6-3	TRBJ2-5	.
TGTGCCAGCAGCTTTACAGGGGCGGTAGCTTTCTTT	CASSFTGAVAFF	.	12	TRBV7-3	TRBJ1-1	TRBD1
TGTGCCAGCAGTTACGGGGGGGCGGGCACAGATACGCAGTATTTT	CASSYGGAGTDTQYF	.	15	TRBV6-5	TRBJ2-3	.
TGCGCCAGCAGCCTTGGACTAGCGGGAACCTACGAGCAGTACTTC	CASSLGLAGTYEQYF	.	15	TRBV4-3	TRBJ2-7	TRBD2
TGTGCCAGTAGTATCTTACGGGACATCAATCAGCCCCAGCATTTT	CASSILRDINQPQHF	.	15	TRBV19	TRBJ1-5	.
TGTGCCAGCAGCCCAACAGGGCTCAAGGGACAGGGTGTAGGGACTGAAGCTTTCTTT	CASSPTGLKGQGVGTEAFF	once	19	TRBV7-2	TRBJ1-1	TRBD1
TGTGCCAGCAGCTTGTCTAGACTGAGCTCCTACAATGAGCAGTTCTTC	CASSLSRLSSYNEQFF	.	16	TRBV5-4	TRBJ2-1	.
TGTGCCAGCAGCCAAGAATGGGGCTGGGAAAAACTGTTTTTT	CASSQEWGWEKLFF	.	14	TRBV14	TRBJ1-4	.
TGTGCCAGCAGCCAAGTGTCGGTTCACCCCCTCCACTTT	CASSQVSVHPLHF	.	13	TRBV3-1/TRBV3-2	TRBJ1-6	.
TGCGCCAGCAGCTACCGGACCGCGGAGGGTTCACCCCTCCACTTT	CASSYRTAEGSPLHF	.	15	TRBV5-1	TRBJ1-6	.
TGTGCCAGCAGTTCCAAGACAGGGGTCGCTAACTATGGCTACACCTTC	CASSSKTGVANYGYTF	once	16	TRBV6-2/TRBV6-3	TRBJ1-2	TRBD1
TGTGCCAGCAGCCCAGGGGGTAGCGGGGGGGCTGAGCAGTTCTTC	CASSPGGSGGAEQFF	once	15	TRBV28	TRBJ2-1	TRBD2
TGTGCCTGCTATCCGGGAGGAAGTTCCACAGATACGCAGTATTTT	CACYPGGSSTDTQYF	.	15	TRBV6-5	TRBJ2-3	TRBD2
TGTGCCAGCAGTTCGGGGGGGGCGGTTGAGACCCAGTACTTC	CASSSGGAVETQYF	.	14	TRBV25-1	TRBJ2-5	TRBD2
TGTGCCAGCAGCTTAGCCAATTCCAGGGCCGTGCTCTATGGCTACACCTTC	CASSLANSRAVLYGYTF	.	17	TRBV7-9	TRBJ1-2	.
TGTGCTAGTGGTTTGGTAGGGACAGGGCCTAATGAAAAACTGTTTTTT	CASGLVGTGPNEKLFF	.	16	TRBV12-5	TRBJ1-4	TRBD1
TGTGCCAGCAGTGGAGGCTCGTACACTGAAGCTTTCTTT	CASSGGSYTEAFF	.	13	TRBV2	TRBJ1-1	.
TGCGCCAGCAGCCGGGACAGGGTCAACAATGAGCAGTTCTTC	CASSRDRVNNEQFF	few	14	TRBV5-1	TRBJ2-1	TRBD1
TGTGCCAGCAGCTTAGTAGCACAGGGTCGGAGGGCTTTCTTT	CASSLVAQGRRAFF	.	14	TRBV7-2	TRBJ1-1	.
TGCGCCAGCAGCTTGGACGGGGGTGGAGATCAGCCCCAGCATTTT	CASSLDGGGDQPQHF	.	15	TRBV5-1	TRBJ1-5	.
TGTGCCAGCAGTTACTCTGGCGGGGGGGCCAATGAGCAGTTCTTC	CASSYSGGGANEQFF	.	15	TRBV6-5	TRBJ2-1	TRBD2
TGTGCCAGCAGCTTAGAGGGGGCCTATAGCAATCAGCCCCAGCATTTT	CASSLEGAYSNQPQHF	.	16	TRBV7-2	TRBJ1-5	TRBD1
TGTGCCAGCAGTGAGGGCGTCCGGGGTGAAAAACTGTTTTTT	CASSEGVRGEKLFF	.	14	TRBV2	TRBJ1-4	.
TGTGCCAGCACCAATCAACCGGGTAGCGGGACCTACGAGCAGTACTTC	CASTNQPGSGTYEQYF	.	16	TRBV7-9	TRBJ2-7	TRBD2
TGTGCCAGCAGCTTGATCAGTAAAACACAAGAGACCCAGTACTTC	CASSLISKTQETQYF	.	15	TRBV5-6	TRBJ2-5	.
TGTGCCTGGACCCAATCGGGAGGATTGTATGAAAAACTGTTTTTT	CAWTQSGGLYEKLFF	.	15	TRBV30	TRBJ1-4	.
TGCAGCGCAGGGGGGGCTAACTATGGCTACACCTTC	CSAGGANYGYTF	.	12	TRBV29-1	TRBJ1-2	TRBD1
TGTGCCAGTAGGCCAGGGGGCCAGAACACTGAAGCTTTCTTT	CASRPGGQNTEAFF	once	14	TRBV19	TRBJ1-1	TRBD1